The 19 T cell receptor beta chains given below trace back to one sample, sequenced in a study of blood T cell repertoires in COVID-19. Measured with immunoSEQ multiplex PCR; TCRdb has only the in-frame clones, and not every one. The table lists around 180,000 clones, 75% to 85% of them singletons. Sequenced sample: PBMCs or T cells enriched from blood (not recorded which). These receptors were taken from a woman in her forties or fifties with acute COVID-19.

The V gene is TRBV4-1, the J gene TRBJ2-5; the D gene is possibly TRBD1 (5 bases). V lost 1 base to trimming and J lost 2 bases, with 8 bases between them. CDR3 length: 14 residues. From germline, CDR1 is MGHRA and CDR2 YSYEKL. CDR3 protein: CASSQGDSQETQYF. CDR3 DNA: TGCGCCAGCAGCCAAGGCGACAGTCAAGAGACCCAGTACTTC.

The chain employs TRBV27 and TRBJ1-2; 8 bases map to TRBD1. The CDR3 length is 17 residues. Germline V gives CDR1 MNHEY, CDR2 SMNVEV (reference sequence). V shed 5 bases and J 4 bases; nucleotides not matched to a gene: 15. Here the CDR3 reads CASSPHAGTGFFYGYTF. In nucleotides, the CDR3 is TGTGCCAGCAGTCCACACGCCGGGACAGGATTCTTCTATGGCTACACCTTC.

The V call is TRBV30, the J call TRBJ2-5; possibly TRBD1 for D (6 bases). Deletions cut 4 bases from V and 10 bases from J, with 16 bases between. This CDR3 is built from 12 residues. Germline CDR1 GTSNPN, CDR2 SVGIG (reference sequence). The DNA for the CDR3 is TGTGCCTGGACCCGCAAGGTGACAGGCCAGTACTTC. It codes for CAWTRKVTGQYF.

J is TRBJ1-5 and V is TRBV30; 8 bases are a match to TRBD1. The CDR3 consists of 14 residues. Germline CDR1 GTSNPN, CDR2 SVGIG (reference sequence). The trim removed 4 bases at V and 3 bases at J, leaving 5 bases unmatched. This CDR3 reads CAWTLTGANQPQHF. CDR3 nucleotides: TGTGCCTGGACCCTGACAGGGGCCAATCAGCCCCAGCATTTT.

The count of this clone is one. The J gene is TRBJ1-5, the V gene TRBV2; maybe TRBD1 (5 bases). CDR1 SNHLY and CDR2 FYNNEI come from the germline V gene. The CDR3 consists of 12 residues. Deletions cut 11 bases from V and 4 bases from J, with 12 bases between. The CDR3 is CAYGGGNQPQHF. CDR3 bases: TGTGCCTACGGGGGAGGTAATCAGCCCCAGCATTTT.

The chain couples TRBV3-1 (or the pseudogene TRBV3-2) to TRBJ2-1, with 13 bases aligning to TRBD2. CDR1 is LGHDT and CDR2 is YNNKEL in the germline V gene (reference sequence). The junction had 9 bases not matched to a gene; V was cut back by 6 bases and J by 7 bases. The CDR3 has 16 residues. The CDR3 spells CASRPPGLAGLNEQFF. The CDR3 coding sequence is TGTGCCAGCAGACCACCGGGACTAGCGGGGCTAAATGAGCAGTTCTTC.

The chain recombines TRBV30 with TRBJ2-3; 8 positions agree with TRBD2. The V gene's germline CDR1 is GTSNPN and CDR2 SVGIG (reference sequence). The CDR3 is 13 amino acids. The trim removed 5 bases at V and 2 bases at J, leaving 3 bases unmatched. The CDR3 sequence: CAWQRGYTDTQYF. Written as DNA, the CDR3 is TGTGCCTGGCAGCGGGGGTACACAGATACGCAGTATTTT. The complete variable domain, with remaining parts taken from reference TRBV30 and TRBJ2-3, reads SQTIHQWPATLVQPVGSPLSLECTVEGTSNPNLYWYRQAAGRGLQLLFYSVGIGQISSEVPQNLSASRPQDRQFILSSKKLLLSDSGFYLCAWQRGYTDTQYFGPGTRLTVL.

In its sample, this clone was seen once. The chain recombines TRBV6-2 or TRBV6-3 with TRBJ1-6; 9 bases map to TRBD1. V dropped 3 bases and J dropped 10; count of bases not matched to a gene: 7. This CDR3 is built from 15 residues. Germline CDR1 and CDR2: MNHEY and SVGEGT. CDR3 bases: TGTGCCAGCAGTTATCAGGGGACAGGGCTATCACCCCTCCACTTT. This sequence encodes CASSYQGTGLSPLHF.

In this sample, this clone turned up once. This rearrangement joins TRBV18 to TRBJ2-4; the D gene is possibly TRBD1 (6 bases). Between the trimmed V and J ends, which lost 2 bases and 5 bases, there was a span of 13 bases. The CDR3 covers 15 residues. Germline-derived CDR1 and CDR2 are KGHSH and LQKENI. Here the CDR3 reads CASSPSGVGENIQYF. In nucleotides, the CDR3 is TGTGCCAGCTCACCATCAGGGGTGGGGGAAAACATTCAGTACTTC.

The V call is TRBV7-9, the J call TRBJ1-6; 7 bases fit TRBD1. This CDR3 region has 17 residues. J lost 3 bases, V lost 1 base, and 6 bases had no gene match. Germline CDR1 is SEHNR and CDR2 is FQNEAQ (reference sequence). This CDR3 reads CASSLGQGRVYNSPLHF. Written as DNA, the CDR3 is TGTGCCAGCAGCTTAGGACAGGGCCGGGTCTATAATTCACCCCTCCACTTT.

The rearrangement joins TRBV28 to TRBJ1-4; 9 positions agree with TRBD1. Germline V gives CDR1 MDHEN, CDR2 SYDVKM. The CDR3 sequence is 16 residues long. The ends lost 5 bases at V and 2 bases at J; junction bases unmatched: 6. The CDR3 DNA reads TGTGCCAGCAGTATACAGGGGGCTTTCACTAATGAAAAACTGTTTTTT. Amino acids: CASSIQGAFTNEKLFF.

The chain recombines TRBV3-1 (or the pseudogene TRBV3-2) with TRBJ2-1, with TRBD1 as a possible D gene (5 bases). Per germline, CDR1 LGHDT and CDR2 YNNKEL (reference sequence). V was trimmed by 2 bases and J by 8 bases, leaving 22 bases between them. The CDR3 extends over 17 amino acids. CDR3 sequence reads: CASSQPIRRQTLYEQFF. In DNA, the CDR3 is TGTGCCAGCAGCCAACCGATACGGAGACAGACCCTTTATGAGCAGTTCTTC.

The chain links TRBV5-1 to TRBJ1-2, with D tentatively TRBD1 (6 bases). The CDR3 spans 15 residues. Germline V gene data show CDR1 as SGHRS and CDR2 as YFSETQ. Deletions cut 2 bases from V and 0 bases from J, with 11 bases between. The CDR3, as DNA: TGCGCCAGCAGCTTACGGGGGGCCCCTAACTATGGCTACACCTTC. Residues: CASSLRGAPNYGYTF.

The chain is built from TRBV11-2 and TRBJ1-1; D perhaps matches TRBD1 (5 bases). This CDR3 is built from 14 residues. Trimming took off 5 bases at V and 2 bases at J, with 12 bases between the two ends. CDR1 SGHAT and CDR2 FQNNGV come from the germline V gene. The CDR3 nucleotides are TGTGCCAGCAGCCCGGGACTGCTAAACACTGAAGCTTTCTTT. Translated, it gives CASSPGLLNTEAFF.

V and J are TRBV9 and TRBJ2-6; D might be TRBD1 (6 bases). This CDR3 comprises 17 residues. Germline V gene sequence: CDR1 SGDLS, CDR2 YYNGEE. V dropped 3 bases and J dropped 1 base, with 14 bases sitting between them. The CDR3 sequence is CASSGGTGQSGANVLTF. The CDR3 DNA reads as TGTGCCAGCAGCGGTGGAACAGGGCAGTCTGGGGCCAACGTCCTGACTTTC.

The chain recombines TRBV6-5 with TRBJ1-5; possible D gene TRBD1, 5 bases. The V and J ends lost 6 bases and 5 bases respectively, with 11 bases between them. Germline CDR1 and CDR2: MNHEY and SVGAGI. This CDR3 region has 13 residues. CDR3 nucleotides: TGTGCCAGCAGAGCAGGGCCGTATCAGCCCCAGCATTTT. The encoded protein is CASRAGPYQPQHF.

This chain joins TRBV5-4 and TRBJ2-1, with D hard to call. Germline CDR1 reads SGHNT; CDR2 reads YYREEE (reference sequence). The V end lost 0 bases, the J end lost 2 bases, and 9 bases lay between the germline ends. There are 15 residues in the CDR3. The CDR3 loop is CASSLEAVPYNEQFF. For the CDR3, the DNA is TGTGCCAGCAGCTTGGAGGCGGTTCCCTACAATGAGCAGTTCTTC.

The CDR3 spells CASSSSQATNYGYTF. In DNA, the CDR3 is TGTGCCAGCAGCTCCTCGCAGGCCACTAACTATGGCTACACCTTC. The chain uses TRBV7-3 and TRBJ1-2; no definite D call. V lost 4 bases to trimming and J lost 0 bases, with 12 bases between them. The CDR3 is 15 amino acids. The germline V gene has CDR1 SGHTA and CDR2 FQGTGA.

This clone was detected once. The chain carries TRBV6-5 and TRBJ1-4; D is unclear. Germline assignment: CDR1 MNHEY and CDR2 SVGAGI. V was trimmed by 0 bases and J by 7 bases, leaving 15 bases between them. The CDR3 runs to 16 residues. The CDR3 DNA reads as TGTGCCAGCAGTTACTCGATGTCCCCCAGAGGTGAAAAACTGTTTTTT. Amino acids: CASSYSMSPRGEKLFF.